Here is one T cell receptor (beta chain) with its context. In the authors' methods: Counts of nucleated cells, estimated from reference gene primer amplification, were obtained. Using immunoSEQ multiplex PCR, the repertoire was profiled, and TCRdb retains in-frame clones only, with some absent. The V and J calls and clone size come from that table; D and trimming were worked out from the DNA. In the table there are over 65,000 clones, 86% of which are singletons. This sample is drawn from a study of blood T cell repertoires in COVID-19. Germline CDR1 is LNHDA and CDR2 is SQIVND (reference sequence). This CDR3 is built from 16 residues. V shed 0 bases and J shed 3 bases, with 12 bases lying between them.

The sample was peripheral blood. The chain is built from TRBV19 and TRBJ1-5; no clear D. This clonotype was obtained from a man between 45 and 60 years old with active or convalescent COVID-19. The CDR3: CASSIDRGEPNQPQHF. CDR3 DNA: TGTGCCAGTAGTATAGATCGAGGAGAACCCAATCAGCCCCAGCATTTT.